These T cell receptor beta chains were read from a single sample in a study of blood T cell repertoires in COVID-19. Some clones are missing from TCRdb's copy, which holds only in-frame ones; the method was immunoSEQ multiplex PCR. The sample contains approximately 240,000 clones, approximately 84% of which appear only once. Sequenced sample: peripheral blood. The source of these receptors is a man aged 50-59 years with acute or convalescent COVID-19. Each CDR3 is given with its conserved first and last residue. The D gene is left open where the match is weak. Clone size is given for some rows only: seen once, a few or many times, or a class if the clone is expanded.

V gene,J gene,D gene,clone size,CDR3 DNA,CDR3 protein
TRBV27,TRBJ2-7,TRBD2,-,TGTGCCAGCAGTTCCGGGACTAGCTCCTACGAGCAGTACTTC,CASSSGTSSYEQYF
TRBV3-1/TRBV3-2,TRBJ2-7,TRBD2,-,TGTGCCAGCAGCCGGGCGGGAGGGGACGAGCAGTACTTC,CASSRAGGDEQYF
TRBV19,TRBJ1-6,TRBD1,once,TGTGCCAGTAGTAAAACTGGACAGGGGGGCTCACCCCTCCACTTT,CASSKTGQGGSPLHF
TRBV18,TRBJ2-2,TRBD1,-,TGTGCCAGCTCACTGTATCCGGGACAGGGGACCGGGGAGCTGTTTTTT,CASSLYPGQGTGELFF
TRBV19,TRBJ1-5,TRBD1,-,TGTGCCAGTAGTAGGACAGGGGGCGGTCAGCCCCAGCATTTT,CASSRTGGGQPQHF
TRBV12-5,TRBJ2-5,TRBD2,-,TGTGCTAGTGGGGGGCTAGCGGGAGGCCCCGGGGAGACCCAGTACTTC,CASGGLAGGPGETQYF
TRBV7-3,TRBJ1-1,TRBD1,-,TGTGCCAGCAGCCAACAGACAGGGCCGGACGCTGAAGCTTTCTTT,CASSQQTGPDAEAFF
TRBV7-3,TRBJ2-7,TRBD2,-,TGTGCCAGCAGTCGCGGGGGAGCCTCATACGAGCAGTACTTC,CASSRGGASYEQYF
TRBV2,TRBJ1-4,-,-,TGTGCCAGCAGTGGGACAGCAACTAATGAAAAACTGTTTTTT,CASSGTATNEKLFF
TRBV4-1,TRBJ2-1,-,-,TGCGCCAGCAGCCAAGCGCGGGGGCCGTACAATGAGCAGTTCTTC,CASSQARGPYNEQFF
TRBV6-5,TRBJ1-2,-,once,TGTGCCAGCAGCCGACTCCTGACAGGTTCTAATGGCTACACCTTC,CASSRLLTGSNGYTF
TRBV5-1,TRBJ1-4,-,-,TGCGCCAGCAGCCACCCAGGGCAGGGCGCTAATGAAAAACTGTTTTTT,CASSHPGQGANEKLFF
TRBV28,TRBJ2-1,-,-,TGTGCCAGCAGTTTAATAGAAATAGAAAACAATGAGCAGTTCTTC,CASSLIEIENNEQFF
TRBV9,TRBJ2-2,TRBD1,-,TGTGCCAGCAGAAAGGGACAGGGCGGAAGCACCGGGGAGCTGTTTTTT,CASRKGQGGSTGELFF
TRBV7-9,TRBJ1-5,-,-,TGTGCCAGCAGCTTAGGAGGGTACAATCAGCCCCAGCATTTT,CASSLGGYNQPQHF
TRBV2,TRBJ1-5,TRBD1,once,TGTGCCAGCAGGACAGGGGATCAGCCCCAGCATTTT,CASRTGDQPQHF
TRBV28,TRBJ1-1,-,-,TGTGCCAGCACCGGGGAGAGGGAAGCTTTCTTT,CASTGEREAFF
TRBV3-1/TRBV3-2,TRBJ1-6,-,-,TGTGCCAGCAGCCGCAACAGGGAAAAATCACCCCTCCACTTT,CASSRNREKSPLHF
TRBV4-1,TRBJ1-6,-,few,TGCGCCAGCAGCCAAGGGACGACCGGAGGCCGATCACCCCTCCACTTT,CASSQGTTGGRSPLHF
TRBV18,TRBJ2-7,-,-,TGTGCCAGCTCAGCTAGATTCTACGAGCAGTACTTC,CASSARFYEQYF
TRBV3-1/TRBV3-2,TRBJ1-2,-,few,TGTGCCAGCAGCCCAGGGGCCCACTATGGCTACACCTTC,CASSPGAHYGYTF
TRBV11-2,TRBJ2-7,-,-,TGTGCCAGCAGCTCCCCTACCACCTACGAGCAGTACTTC,CASSSPTTYEQYF
TRBV27,TRBJ2-3,TRBD2,-,TGTGCCAGCCTGCCCCCGACTAGCGGGAGGGCCCGGAGCACAGATACGCAGTATTTT,CASLPPTSGRARSTDTQYF
TRBV11-3,TRBJ2-7,TRBD2,-,TGTGCCAGCAGCTTAGGACTAGCGGGAGCGGCTTACGAGCAGTACTTC,CASSLGLAGAAYEQYF
TRBV4-1,TRBJ2-1,TRBD2,-,TGCGCCAGCAGCCAAGGAGATAGCGGGGGGGCACATGAGCAGTTCTTC,CASSQGDSGGAHEQFF
TRBV9,TRBJ1-4,-,-,TGTGCCAGCAGCGTAGACCCTACAGGGCTGGATGAAAAACTGTTTTTT,CASSVDPTGLDEKLFF
TRBV9,TRBJ1-1,-,few,TGTGCCAGCAGGGGAGTGAACACTGAAGCTTTCTTT,CASRGVNTEAFF
TRBV11-1,TRBJ2-7,TRBD1,-,TGTGCCAGCAGTCGTACCGGGACAGGGAGCTCCTACGAGCAGTACTTC,CASSRTGTGSSYEQYF
TRBV28,TRBJ2-5,TRBD2,once,TGTGCCAGCACTGAAGGACTAGCGGGACCCAAAAAGACCCAGTACTTC,CASTEGLAGPKKTQYF
TRBV11-2,TRBJ1-2,-,-,TGTGCCAGCAGAGACGCAGGACAGAAGGACTATGGCTACACCTTC,CASRDAGQKDYGYTF
TRBV5-6,TRBJ2-1,-,once,TGTGCCAGCAGCTTCTTCGGGACTCGGGGTAGTTCCTACAATGAGCAGTTCTTC,CASSFFGTRGSSYNEQFF
TRBV5-1,TRBJ1-1,-,-,TGCGCCAGCAGCAAGACAGGAGGAGACACTGAAGCTTTCTTT,CASSKTGGDTEAFF
TRBV24-1,TRBJ2-2,TRBD2,-,TGTGCCACCAGTGATTTAGGGCTAGCGGGGGGGATTAACACCGGGGAGCTGTTTTTT,CATSDLGLAGGINTGELFF
TRBV11-1,TRBJ2-1,-,few,TGTGCCAGCAGCACGACTAGATTCGGCGAGCAGTTCTTC,CASSTTRFGEQFF